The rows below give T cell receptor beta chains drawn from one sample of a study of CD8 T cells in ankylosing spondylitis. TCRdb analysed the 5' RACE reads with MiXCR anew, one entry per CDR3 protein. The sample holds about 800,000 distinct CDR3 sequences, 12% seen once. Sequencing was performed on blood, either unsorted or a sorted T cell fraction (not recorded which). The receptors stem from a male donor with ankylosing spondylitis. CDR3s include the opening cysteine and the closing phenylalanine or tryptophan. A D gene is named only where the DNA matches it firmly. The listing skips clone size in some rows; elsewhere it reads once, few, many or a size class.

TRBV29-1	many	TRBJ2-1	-	CSVEDPLTGDDNEQFF	TGCAGCGTTGAGGACCCTCTCACTGGGGACGACAATGAGCAGTTCTTC
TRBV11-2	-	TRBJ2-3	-	CARRADTQYF	TGTGCCAGAAGAGCAGATACGCAGTATTTT
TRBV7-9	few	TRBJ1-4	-	CASSRVEEKLFF	TGTGCCAGCAGCCGGGTGGAAGAAAAACTGTTTTTT
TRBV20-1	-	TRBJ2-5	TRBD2	CSAWASGGQETQYF	TGCAGTGCATGGGCTAGCGGGGGTCAAGAGACCCAGTACTTC
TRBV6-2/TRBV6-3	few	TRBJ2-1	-	CASDSGYNEQFF	TGTGCCAGCGACTCAGGGTATAATGAGCAGTTCTTC
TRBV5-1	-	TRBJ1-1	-	CASSLDAGSTEAFF	TGCGCCAGCAGCTTGGACGCCGGATCAACTGAAGCTTTCTTT
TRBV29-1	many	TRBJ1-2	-	CSVEATGHYGYTF	TGCAGCGTTGAAGCGACGGGTCACTATGGCTACACCTTC
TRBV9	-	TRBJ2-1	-	CASSVGGLGEQFF	TGTGCCAGCAGCGTAGGGGGTCTGGGTGAGCAGTTCTTC
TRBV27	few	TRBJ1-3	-	CASSPSSSGSGNTIYF	TGTGCCAGCAGCCCGTCATCCTCTGGCTCTGGAAACACCATATATTTT
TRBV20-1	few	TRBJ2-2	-	CSARVGRGPNTGELFF	TGCAGTGCTCGGGTGGGGCGGGGGCCGAACACCGGGGAGCTGTTTTTT
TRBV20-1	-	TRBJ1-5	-	CSAEDGINQPQHF	TGCAGTGCAGAGGACGGAATCAATCAGCCCCAGCATTTT
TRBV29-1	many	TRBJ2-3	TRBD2	CSSGGTSTDTQYF	TGCAGCTCCGGGGGGACCAGCACAGATACGCAGTATTTT
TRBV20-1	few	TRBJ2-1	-	CSARDLRERYNEQFF	TGCAGTGCTAGAGATTTGAGGGAGCGGTACAATGAGCAGTTCTTC
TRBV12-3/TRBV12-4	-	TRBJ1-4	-	CASSGVAGNEKLFF	TGTGCCAGCAGTGGGGTGGCAGGGAATGAAAAACTGTTTTTT
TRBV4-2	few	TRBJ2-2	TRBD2	CASSRIRERGDTGELFF	TGTGCCAGCAGCCGGATAAGAGAGCGGGGGGACACCGGGGAGCTGTTTTTT
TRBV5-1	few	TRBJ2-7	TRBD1	CASSGAGTGYYEQYF	TGCGCCAGCAGCGGGGCCGGGACAGGTTACTACGAGCAGTACTTC
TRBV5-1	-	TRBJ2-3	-	CASSLAFAGSTDTQYF	TGCGCCAGCAGCTTGGCCTTCGCAGGTAGCACAGATACGCAGTATTTT
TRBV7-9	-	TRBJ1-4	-	CASSTGGWEKLFF	TGTGCCAGCAGCACCGGTGGTTGGGAAAAACTGTTTTTT
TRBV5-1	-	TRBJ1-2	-	CASRQWTTTYGYTF	TGCGCCAGCAGACAATGGACAACTACCTATGGCTACACCTTC